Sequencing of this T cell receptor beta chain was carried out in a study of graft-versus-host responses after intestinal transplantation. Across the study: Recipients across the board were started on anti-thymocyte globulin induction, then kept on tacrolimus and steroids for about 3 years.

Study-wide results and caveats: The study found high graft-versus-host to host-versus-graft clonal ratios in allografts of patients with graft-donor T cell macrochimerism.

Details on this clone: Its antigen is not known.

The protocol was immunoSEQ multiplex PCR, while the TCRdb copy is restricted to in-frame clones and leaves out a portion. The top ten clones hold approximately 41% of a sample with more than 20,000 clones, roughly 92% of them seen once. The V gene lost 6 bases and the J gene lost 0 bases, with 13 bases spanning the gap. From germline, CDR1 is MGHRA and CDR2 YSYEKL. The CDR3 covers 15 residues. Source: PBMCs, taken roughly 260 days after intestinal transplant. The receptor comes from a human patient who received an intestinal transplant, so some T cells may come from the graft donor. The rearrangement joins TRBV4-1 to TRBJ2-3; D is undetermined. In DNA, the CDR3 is TGCGCCAGCAGGGGGATGTTATCTAGCACAGATACGCAGTATTTT. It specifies CASRGMLSSTDTQYF.